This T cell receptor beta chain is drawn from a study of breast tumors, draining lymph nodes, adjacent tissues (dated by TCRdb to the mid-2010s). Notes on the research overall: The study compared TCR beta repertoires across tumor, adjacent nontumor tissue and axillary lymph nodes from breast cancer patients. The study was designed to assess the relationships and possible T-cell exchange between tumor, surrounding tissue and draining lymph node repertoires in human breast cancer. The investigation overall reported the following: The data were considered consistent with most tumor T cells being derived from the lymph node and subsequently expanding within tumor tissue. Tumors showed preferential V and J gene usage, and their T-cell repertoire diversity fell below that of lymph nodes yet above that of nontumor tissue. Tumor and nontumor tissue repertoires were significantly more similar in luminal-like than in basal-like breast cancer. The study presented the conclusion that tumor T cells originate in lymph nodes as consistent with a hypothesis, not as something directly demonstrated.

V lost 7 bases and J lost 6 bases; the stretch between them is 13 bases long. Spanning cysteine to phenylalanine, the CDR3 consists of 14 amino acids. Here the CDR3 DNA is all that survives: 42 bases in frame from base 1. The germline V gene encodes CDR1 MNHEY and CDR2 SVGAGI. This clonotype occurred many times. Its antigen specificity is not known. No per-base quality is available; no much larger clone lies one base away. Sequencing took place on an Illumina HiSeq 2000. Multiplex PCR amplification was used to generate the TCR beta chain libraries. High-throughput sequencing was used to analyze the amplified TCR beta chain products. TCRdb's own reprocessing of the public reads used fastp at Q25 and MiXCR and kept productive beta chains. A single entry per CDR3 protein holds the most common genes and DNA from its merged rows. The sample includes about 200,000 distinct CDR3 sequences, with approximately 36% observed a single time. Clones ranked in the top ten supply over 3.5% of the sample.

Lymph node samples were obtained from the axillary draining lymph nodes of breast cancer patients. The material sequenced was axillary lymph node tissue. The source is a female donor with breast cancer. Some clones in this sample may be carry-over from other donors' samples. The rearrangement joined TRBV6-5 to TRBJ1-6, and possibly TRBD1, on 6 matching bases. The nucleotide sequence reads TGTGCCAGCACAGGGGAGAGGCGTAATTCACCCCTCCACTTT. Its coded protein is CASTGERRNSPLHF.